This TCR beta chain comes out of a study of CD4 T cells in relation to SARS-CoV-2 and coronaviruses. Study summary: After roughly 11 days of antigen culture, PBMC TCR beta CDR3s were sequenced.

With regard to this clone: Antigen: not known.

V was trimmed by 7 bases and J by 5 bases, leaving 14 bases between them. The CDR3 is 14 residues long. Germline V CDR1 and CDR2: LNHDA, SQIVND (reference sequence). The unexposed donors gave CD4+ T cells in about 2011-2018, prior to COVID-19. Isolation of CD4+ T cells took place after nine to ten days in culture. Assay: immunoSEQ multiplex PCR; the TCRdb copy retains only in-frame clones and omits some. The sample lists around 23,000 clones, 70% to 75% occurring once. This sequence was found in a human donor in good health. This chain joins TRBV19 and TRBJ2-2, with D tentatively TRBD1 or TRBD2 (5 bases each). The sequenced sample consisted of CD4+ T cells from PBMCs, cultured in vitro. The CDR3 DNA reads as TGTGCCAGTACCGGGACGCTTGAGACCGGGGAGCTGTTTTTT. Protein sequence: CASTGTLETGELFF.